The 24 T cell receptor beta chains listed next were all sequenced from one sample in a study of blood T cells in healthy people across ages. Combining a sample-barcoded 5' primer with a J-beta primer mix, a second PCR ran for 7 to 11 cycles. Each CDR3 protein gets one entry after TCRdb re-called the 5' RACE reads with MiXCR. The sample contains about 400,000 distinct CDR3 sequences, approximately 51% of which appear only once. The sequenced sample was blood. The receptor set was obtained from a man between 60 and 75 years old in good health.

The sample holds a few counts of this clonotype. The chain employs TRBV28 and TRBJ1-2; no reliable D call. Trimming shortened V by 4 bases and J by 13 bases, and 16 bases separated the two germline ends. The CDR3 sequence is 12 residues long. The germline V gene has CDR1 MDHEN and CDR2 SYDVKM. The CDR3 loop reads CASSSGLLWTTF. The CDR3 bases are TGTGCCAGCAGTTCAGGTCTCCTCTGGACCACCTTC.

In its sample, this clonotype was seen once. A read error may explain this, as a much larger clone is one base away. The chain carries TRBV7-2 and TRBJ2-7; 8 positions match TRBD1. The CDR3 extends over 13 amino acids. Germline values: CDR1 SGHTA, CDR2 FQGNSA. Trimming removed 4 bases from V and 3 bases from J; junction bases left unmatched: 2. The CDR3 loop reads CASSWTGNYEQYF. The CDR3 nucleotides are TGTGCCAGCAGCTGGACAGGGAACTACGAGCAGTACTTC.

This clonotype was found many times. This chain joins TRBV2 and TRBJ2-1; the match to TRBD2 covers 7 bases. The CDR3 covers 11 residues. Losses at the gene ends were 2 bases for V and 14 bases for J; bases not matched to a gene: 3. Germline lookup yields CDR1 SNHLY and CDR2 FYNNEI. The CDR3 region has the DNA TGTGCCAGCAGTGAAACTCGGGGGGAGTTCTTC. This codes for CASSETRGEFF. The full variable domain, with the rest looked up from reference TRBV2 and TRBJ2-1, is EPEVTQTPSHQVTQMGQEVILRCVPISNHLYFYWYRQILGQKVEFLVSFYNNEISEKSEIFDDQFSVERPDGSNFTLKIRSTKLEDSAMYFCASSETRGEFFGPGTRLTVL.

With regard to this clonotype: The junction differs from germline at one of its ends, possibly a read error. The CDR3 protein is CSREGQETQYF. The CDR3 region has the DNA TGTAGTCGCGAGGGGCAAGAGACCCAGTACTTC. V and J are TRBV20-1 and TRBJ2-5; D may correspond to TRBD1 or TRBD2 (5 bases each). CDR1 is DFQATT and CDR2 is SNEGSKA in the germline V gene (reference sequence). This CDR3 has 11 residues.

The chain combines TRBV5-1 with TRBJ2-3; unclear D gene. This CDR3 comprises 13 residues. CDR1 and CDR2 from the germline V gene are SGHRS and YFSETQ. V shed 2 bases and J shed 4 bases, with 8 bases lying between them. The CDR3 bases are TGCGCCAGCAGCTTCGGCGTGTCAGATACGCAGTATTTT. Encoded protein: CASSFGVSDTQYF.

The CDR3 loop reads CASSLRQRDEQFF. Here the CDR3 DNA reads TGTGCCAGCAGTTTACGCCAGCGGGATGAGCAGTTCTTC. The chain combines TRBV12-3 or TRBV12-4 with TRBJ2-1; a possible D gene is TRBD2 (6 bases). This CDR3 spans 13 amino acids. V dropped 2 bases and J dropped 8 bases, with 10 bases sitting between them.

This clonotype has a handful of counts. The gene calls are TRBV18 and TRBJ2-3; D is uncertain. Germline V gene sequence: CDR1 KGHSH, CDR2 LQKENI. CDR3 length: 15 amino acids. Trimming took off 0 bases at V and 4 bases at J, with 11 bases between the two ends. In nucleotides, the CDR3 is TGTGCCAGCTCACCACCGGGTCAGGTCTCAGATACGCAGTATTTT. Protein product: CASSPPGQVSDTQYF.

CDR3 nucleotides: TGTGCCAGCAGTTACTCGCTAGCGGGGAAAAACATTCAGTACTTC. Its protein is CASSYSLAGKNIQYF. The gene calls are TRBV6-5 and TRBJ2-5, with 9 bases aligning to TRBD2. The DNA end favors TRBJ2-4, so the J call may be wrong. This CDR3 has 15 residues. CDR1 MNHEY and CDR2 SVGAGI come from the germline V gene.

The V gene is TRBV7-2, the J gene TRBJ2-7; tentatively, D is TRBD2 (6 bases). V was clipped by 2 bases and J by 3 bases, with 11 bases between them. Germline V lookup: CDR1 SGHTA, CDR2 FQGNSA. The CDR3 is 14 amino acids. The CDR3 spells CASSLSLADYEQYF. DNA for the CDR3: TGTGCCAGCAGCTTATCACTAGCAGACTACGAGCAGTACTTC. The full variable domain, rest sourced from reference TRBV7-2 and TRBJ2-7, is GAGVSQSPSNKVTEKGKDVELRCDPISGHTALYWYRQSLGQGLEFLIYFQGNSAPDKSGLPSDRFSAERTGGSVSTLTIQRTQQEDSAVYLCASSLSLADYEQYFGPGTRLTVT.

The J gene is TRBJ2-5, the V gene TRBV7-9; weak D call: TRBD1 (6 bases). This CDR3 is 15 amino acids long. Trimming pared 4 bases from V and 6 bases from J, leaving 18 bases between. Germline V gene lookup returns CDR1 SEHNR and CDR2 FQNEAQ (reference sequence). The CDR3 nucleotides read TGTGCCAGCAGCTCCCCGGCAGGGGTAATACAGACCCAGTACTTC. This translates into CASSSPAGVIQTQYF.

This clonotype was seen repeatedly, ten times or more. The rearrangement links TRBV5-6 to TRBJ2-7; TRBD2 agrees at 7 bases. The germline V gene has CDR1 SGHDT and CDR2 YYEEEE. This CDR3 region has 14 residues. The V gene end was trimmed by 6 bases and the J gene end by 2 bases; junction bases not matched to a gene: 8. The CDR3 DNA reads TGTGCCAGCACTCCTAGCGGTCAGACCTACGAGCAGTACTTC. Residues: CASTPSGQTYEQYF.

This clonotype was seen more than once but under ten times. The chain joins TRBV6-2 or TRBV6-3 to TRBJ2-5; the match to TRBD2 covers 9 bases. V was pared by 7 bases and J by 0 bases, with 12 bases of the junction left unmatched. Germline CDR1 MNHEY, CDR2 SVGEGT. The CDR3 spans 17 residues. DNA of the CDR3: TGTGCCAGCACCATGATGGCGGGGGGGCCGAACCAAGAGACCCAGTACTTC. It codes for CASTMMAGGPNQETQYF.

The sample holds one count of this clonotype. One end of the junction does not line up with germline, which may come from a read error. The J gene is TRBJ2-3, the V gene TRBV28, with D perhaps TRBD2 (5 bases). The CDR3 sequence is 16 residues long. Looked up from germline, CDR1 is MDHEN and CDR2 is SYDVKM. The CDR3 loop reads CASILASRTSTDTQYF. In DNA, the CDR3 is TGTGCCAGCATTTTAGCTAGCAGAACTAGCACAGATACGCAGTATTTT.

This clonotype was seen only once. This chain connects TRBV5-5 to TRBJ2-3; the D gene could be TRBD1 or TRBD2 (5 bases each). CDR1 SGHKS and CDR2 YYEKEE come from the germline V gene (reference sequence). The CDR3 is 14 residues long. Deletions cut 4 bases from V and 0 bases from J, with 9 bases between. The CDR3 coding sequence is TGTGCCAGCAGCCAGGGAGCCAGCACAGATACGCAGTATTTT. Amino acid sequence: CASSQGASTDTQYF. Variable domain in full (rest from reference TRBV5-5 and TRBJ2-3): DAGVTQSPTHLIKTRGQQVTLRCSPISGHKSVSWYQQVLGQGPQFIFQYYEKEERGRGNFPDRFSARQFPNYSSELNVNALLLGDSALYLCASSQGASTDTQYFGPGTRLTVL.

The chain uses TRBV29-1 and TRBJ2-1; 7 positions agree with TRBD2. This CDR3 has 12 residues. From germline, CDR1 is SQVTM and CDR2 ANQGSEA. V trimming: 3 bases; J trimming: 9 bases; junction bases outside the gene matches: 5. The CDR3 here is CSVDRTRREQFF. For the CDR3, the DNA is TGCAGCGTTGACCGGACTAGGCGTGAGCAGTTCTTC.

The gene calls are TRBV20-1 and TRBJ2-1, with 9 bases matching TRBD2. The end of the DNA is better explained by TRBJ2-7, so the J call may be wrong. This CDR3 contains 17 residues. Germline loops: CDR1 DFQATT, CDR2 SNEGSKA (reference sequence). CDR3 amino acids: CSARTSAAFGRYNEQYF. CDR3 nucleotide sequence: TGCAGTGCTCGGACTAGCGCAGCCTTCGGACGCTACAATGAGCAGTACTTC.

Only one count was recorded for this clonotype. The chain recombines TRBV20-1 with TRBJ2-1, with 12 bases lining up with TRBD2. The tail of the sequence fits TRBJ2-7 better, so the J call may be wrong. The length of the CDR3 is 13 residues. Looked up from germline, CDR1 is DFQATT and CDR2 is SNEGSKA (reference sequence). CDR3 DNA: TGCAGGGCCGGGACTAGCGGGCCCAATGAGCAGTACTTC. Its translation is CRAGTSGPNEQYF.

The table lists this clonotype with a few counts. The rearrangement joins TRBV27 to TRBJ2-5; 9 nucleotides align to TRBD2. This CDR3 comprises 15 residues. The trim removed 4 bases at V and 5 bases at J, leaving 8 bases unmatched. The germline CDR1 and CDR2 sequences are MNHEY and SMNVEV (reference sequence). The CDR3 coding sequence is TGTGCCAGCAGTTATAGCGGGAGTTCCTCCGAGACCCAGTACTTC. Amino acids: CASSYSGSSSETQYF.

This clonotype was seen repeatedly, ten times or more. J is TRBJ2-1 and V is TRBV20-1; D is possibly TRBD2 (6 bases). This CDR3 contains 13 residues. Trimming left V 5 bases short and J 4 bases short, with 12 bases between. Germline-derived CDR1 and CDR2 are DFQATT and SNEGSKA (reference sequence). The CDR3 protein is CSAPPGGYNEQFF. CDR3 DNA sequence: TGCAGTGCTCCTCCTGGGGGGTACAATGAGCAGTTCTTC.

The chain recombines TRBV20-1 with TRBJ1-1, with unresolved D. This CDR3 contains 11 residues. V gave up 5 bases and J gave up 1 base, with 5 bases separating them. Germline V CDR1 and CDR2: DFQATT, SNEGSKA (reference sequence). CDR3 amino acids: CSARKNTEAFF. CDR3 DNA sequence: TGCAGTGCTCGGAAGAACACTGAAGCTTTCTTT.

This clonotype is a singleton in its sample. J is TRBJ1-1 and V is TRBV12-3 or TRBV12-4, with D perhaps TRBD1 (6 bases). CDR3 length equals 15 residues. V was pared by 7 bases and J by 1 base, with 16 bases between. Here the CDR3 reads CASTPGGARNTEAFF. Here the CDR3 DNA reads TGTGCCAGCACTCCCGGGGGGGCTAGGAACACTGAAGCTTTCTTT.

As for this clonotype: A much larger clonotype is one base distant, so this may be a read error. The chain couples TRBV7-2 to TRBJ1-6, with TRBD1 as a possible D gene (5 bases). This CDR3 region has 14 residues. The V end lost 5 bases, the J end lost 14 bases, and 19 bases lay between the germline ends. Germline-derived CDR1 and CDR2 are SGHTA and FQGNSA. The CDR3 sequence is CASSVRQPVRALHF. CDR3 nucleotides: TGTGCCAGCAGCGTAAGACAGCCCGTAAGGGCCCTCCACTTT.

This clonotype was seen only a few times. The gene calls are TRBV29-1 and TRBJ1-2; 8 nucleotides agree with TRBD1. J lost 7 bases, V lost 6 bases, and 19 bases had no gene match. The CDR3 contains 16 residues. CDR1 is SQVTM and CDR2 is ANQGSEA in the germline V gene. CDR3 protein: CSVHGTGGASGSGYTF. As DNA, the CDR3 is TGCAGCGTCCACGGGACAGGCGGAGCGAGTGGGTCTGGCTACACCTTC.

This clonotype was counted only a few times. The genes are TRBV20-1 and TRBJ1-1, with TRBD1 as a possible D gene (5 bases). The germline gives CDR1 DFQATT, CDR2 SNEGSKA (reference sequence). Deletions cut 0 bases from V and 3 bases from J, with 8 bases between. The CDR3 length is 13 residues. This CDR3 is CSARDGTHTEAFF. CDR3 nucleotides: TGCAGTGCTAGAGACGGGACCCACACTGAAGCTTTCTTT.